A single sample gave rise to the 14 T cell receptor beta chains below, sequenced in a study of CD4 T cells in relation to SARS-CoV-2 and coronaviruses. CD4+ T cells from unexposed donors were obtained before the COVID-19 pandemic (2011-2018). CD4+ T cells were isolated from the cells after around 10 days of culture. These receptors' targets are unknown. Profiling relied on immunoSEQ multiplex PCR, and the TCRdb table lists in-frame clones only, not all of them. Of 18,000 or so clones in the sample, 60% to 80% were seen once. The sequenced sample consisted of CD4+ T cells from PBMCs, cultured in vitro. The origin of the receptors is a human donor in good health.

The chain carries TRBV18 and TRBJ1-5; D not resolved. CDR1 is KGHSH and CDR2 is LQKENI in the germline V gene. The V and J ends lost 3 bases and 9 bases respectively, with 18 bases between them. The CDR3 extends over 15 amino acids. The CDR3: CASSPNQGVGGPQHF. In nucleotides, the CDR3 is TGTGCCAGCTCACCTAATCAAGGAGTCGGTGGGCCCCAGCATTTT.

This chain joins TRBV7-3 and TRBJ2-3; D is undetermined. CDR1 is SGHTA and CDR2 is FQGTGA in the germline V gene. Trimming removed 3 bases from V and 4 bases from J, with 8 bases in between. This CDR3 is 13 amino acids long. CDR3 DNA: TGTGCCAGCAGCTTCGGCGGCTCAGATACGCAGTATTTT. This gives the protein CASSFGGSDTQYF.

In its sample, this clone ranks as medium-sized. The rearrangement links TRBV6-1 to TRBJ2-7; TRBD2 might be the D (6 bases). Germline CDR1 reads MNHNS; CDR2 reads SASEGT. With 3 bases removed from V and 0 bases from J, the gap between germline ends came to 9 bases. The CDR3 has 14 residues. CDR3 in DNA: TGTGCCAGCAGTGAGGCGACTAGCTCCTACGAGCAGTACTTC. Translating gives CASSEATSSYEQYF.

The chain is built from TRBV9 and TRBJ1-2, with no clear D. Germline V gene data show CDR1 as SGDLS and CDR2 as YYNGEE. The CDR3 sequence is 16 residues long. V lost 0 bases, J lost 0 bases, and 12 bases lay in between. The chain's CDR3 is CASSVAASEPNYGYTF. The CDR3 region has the DNA TGTGCCAGCAGCGTAGCGGCGAGCGAGCCTAACTATGGCTACACCTTC.

This rearrangement joins TRBV30 to TRBJ1-6, with TRBD1 matching 8 bases. Looked up from germline, CDR1 is GTSNPN and CDR2 is SVGIG (reference sequence). V dropped 1 base and J dropped 7; count of bases not matched to a gene: 6. The CDR3 spans 15 residues. The CDR3 spells CAWSAGGAGNSPLHF. In DNA form, the CDR3 reads TGTGCCTGGAGTGCAGGGGGCGCGGGGAATTCACCCCTCCACTTT.

The CDR3 spells CASSGRRGWGYTF. As DNA, the CDR3 is TGTGCCAGCAGCGGGAGGAGGGGCTGGGGCTACACCTTC. The chain is built from TRBV12-3 or TRBV12-4 and TRBJ1-2; D perhaps matches TRBD1 (5 bases). The V end lost 6 bases, the J end lost 8 bases, and 16 bases lay between the germline ends. The CDR3 consists of 13 residues.

V is TRBV6-6 and J is TRBJ2-3; possibly TRBD2 for D (6 bases). The CDR3 is 15 amino acids. Germline CDR1 and CDR2: MNHNY and SVGAGI (reference sequence). V was cut by 0 bases and J by 6 bases, with 13 bases left in between. DNA for the CDR3: TGTGCCAGCAGTTACTCCGGGGGACGTGGGGATACGCAGTATTTT. It translates to CASSYSGGRGDTQYF.

V usage is TRBV25-1 and J usage is TRBJ1-2; TRBD1 matches 7 bases. The V and J ends lost 3 bases and 8 bases, in that order; junction bases with no gene match: 3. The CDR3 has 12 residues. CDR1 and CDR2 from the germline V gene are MGHDK and SYGVNS. This chain's CDR3 is CASSETGYGYTF. CDR3 coding DNA: TGTGCCAGCAGTGAGACAGGGTACGGCTACACCTTC.

This clone has more than one count but fewer than ten. The chain uses TRBV27 and TRBJ2-7; D may correspond to TRBD1 or TRBD2 (5 bases each). Germline CDR1 and CDR2: MNHEY and SMNVEV (reference sequence). The CDR3 has 14 residues. The V end lost 7 bases, the J end lost 2 bases, and 15 bases lay between the germline ends. CDR3: CASNTGRGAYEQYF. For the CDR3, the DNA is TGTGCCAGCAACACAGGACGGGGCGCCTACGAGCAGTACTTC.

This clone has more than one count but fewer than ten. J is TRBJ1-1 and V is TRBV19; a possible D gene is TRBD1 (5 bases). V was trimmed by 5 bases and J by 0 bases, leaving 10 bases between them. The CDR3 length is 14 residues. Germline CDR1 is LNHDA and CDR2 is SQIVND (reference sequence). For the CDR3, the DNA is TGTGCCAGTAGTCCAACAGGACTGAACACTGAAGCTTTCTTT. Its translation: CASSPTGLNTEAFF.

This clone was found a few times. The chain is built from TRBV29-1 and TRBJ1-1; 8 positions match TRBD1. CDR3 length: 13 residues. Germline lookup yields CDR1 SQVTM and CDR2 ANQGSEA. V trimming: 5 bases; J trimming: 4 bases; junction bases outside the gene matches: 6. The CDR3: CSVQGASGTEAFF. The DNA for the CDR3 is TGCAGCGTTCAGGGGGCTAGCGGCACTGAAGCTTTCTTT.

The chain links TRBV3-1 (or the pseudogene TRBV3-2) to TRBJ2-5; D gene unclear. Trimming shortened V by 10 bases and J by 2 bases, and 23 bases separated the two germline ends. The CDR3 loop spans 16 amino acids. Germline CDR1 and CDR2: LGHDT and YNNKEL (reference sequence). The CDR3 DNA is TGTGCCACCTCCGATGCCGGGCGCGGAAATCAAGAGACCCAGTACTTC. Translating gives CATSDAGRGNQETQYF.

This rearrangement joins TRBV5-1 to TRBJ2-1; D is uncertain. V lost 0 bases to trimming and J lost 7 bases, with 8 bases between them. The CDR3 totals 13 residues. Germline V gives CDR1 SGHRS, CDR2 YFSETQ. In nucleotides, the CDR3 is TGCGCCAGCAGCTTGGACTTCTCGAATGAGCAGTTCTTC. Protein product: CASSLDFSNEQFF.

This clone came up once. The junction does not match germline at one end; this may be a read error. The chain carries TRBV5-5 and TRBJ2-3; D remains ambiguous. This CDR3 comprises 15 residues. Looked up from germline, CDR1 is SGHKS and CDR2 is YYEKEE (reference sequence). CDR3: CASRLAAVGTDTQYF. The CDR3, as DNA: TGTGCCAGCAGGTTGGCTGCTGTCGGCACAGATACGCAGTATTTT.